This T cell receptor (beta chain) was documented in a study of regulatory T cells in long-lasting Graves disease. Study-wide results and limits: Accuracy may have been reduced by the small sample size.

TCR beta libraries were built with iRepertoire HTBI primers and Arm-PCR of CDR3 regions. From the multiplex PCR reads, TCRdb called clonotypes with MiXCR, one entry per CDR3 protein. The sample has a few hundred thousand distinct CDR3 sequences; approximately 15% are singletons. As concerns this clonotype: Its antigen remains unidentified.

Documented time point: newly diagnosed GD, antithyroid drugs for less than 3 months. With RNA extracted from PBMCs as input, the TCR library was made. These data also formed part of another study, on T cells in Graves' hyperthyroidism and ophthalmopathy. That work adds: Blood held most thyroid clonotypes expanded above 0.001 frequency. Ophthalmopathy and stable hyperthyroidism were separated by a 13 V-J model. The model anticipated ophthalmopathy a median about six months pre-onset.

The source of this sequence is a man aged 35 to 55 with Graves disease. The sample in question was peripheral blood mononuclear cells (PBMCs), obtained at new diagnosis, from a patient treated with antithyroid drugs.

In DNA form, the CDR3 reads TGTGCCAGCAGCCAGGGACACCCCGCCGGCCCCGGGGACACCGGGGAGCTGTTTTTT. The encoded protein is CASSQGHPAGPGDTGELFF. V usage is TRBV7-9 and J usage is TRBJ2-2; D may be TRBD1 (6 bases). The CDR3 runs 19 residues. The ends were cut back, 5 bases at V and 3 bases at J, with 25 bases in the middle. Germline V gene lookup returns CDR1 SEHNR and CDR2 FQNEAQ (reference sequence).